What follows are 25 T cell receptor beta chains derived from one specimen sequenced in a study of CD8+CD57+ T cells in acquired aplastic anemia. The study profiled TCR beta VDJ and CDR3 using genomic DNA as template. One entry per CDR3 protein, called by TCRdb with MiXCR from the reads. The data contain roughly 160,000 distinct CDR3 sequences, 40% to 55% of them seen just once; the ten biggest clones take up roughly 3.1%. Patients included in sequencing had previously demonstrated CD8+CD57+ cell expansion by flow cytometry. Sequencing was performed on sorted CD4+, CD8+, or CD8+CD57+ T cells (not recorded which) from PBMCs. All receptors derive from a human donor with aplastic anemia.

This sequence joins TRBV5-4 and TRBJ1-3, with 8 bases that match TRBD1. Germline V gene sequence: CDR1 SGHNT, CDR2 YYREEE (reference sequence). CDR3 length: 15 amino acids. The ends lost 3 bases at V and 4 bases at J; junction bases unmatched: 6. Written as DNA, the CDR3 is TGTGCCAGCAGCTCAAGGACAGGGCCCGGAAACACCATATATTTT. Protein product: CASSSRTGPGNTIYF.

In the case of this clonotype: This may arise from a read error, as a much more abundant clone is one base away. This chain links TRBV5-4 with TRBJ2-1; possible D gene TRBD2, 7 bases. Per the germline V gene, CDR1 is SGHNT and CDR2 is YYREEE (reference sequence). This CDR3 region has 16 residues. CDR3 region: CASSWGGAESYNGQFF. DNA for the CDR3: TGTGCCAGCAGCTGGGGGGGGGCGGAGTCCTACAATGGGCAGTTCTTC.

This clonotype was counted a few times. The chain joins TRBV2 to TRBJ1-5; the match to TRBD1 covers 7 bases. V trimming: 6 bases; J trimming: 5 bases; junction bases outside the gene matches: 10. Germline assignment: CDR1 SNHLY and CDR2 FYNNEI. The CDR3 has 15 residues. In DNA, the CDR3 is TGTGCCAGCAGCCCACAGGGGACTACTTATCAGCCCCAGCATTTT. Its translation: CASSPQGTTYQPQHF.

This clonotype was seen a few times. This chain connects TRBV10-3 to TRBJ2-7, with D perhaps TRBD1 (5 bases). V lost 3 bases and J lost 3, with 12 bases in between. The germline V gene has CDR1 ENHRY and CDR2 SYGVKD. This CDR3 spans 14 amino acids. The CDR3 coding sequence is TGTGCCATCAGTGATTGGGGCTCCTTCTACGAGCAGTACTTC. Translated, it gives CAISDWGSFYEQYF.

The rearrangement uses TRBV24-1 and TRBJ2-5; no clear D. V was trimmed by 3 bases and J by 2 bases, leaving 15 bases between them. The CDR3 loop spans 16 amino acids. CDR1 and CDR2 (germline): KGHDR, SFDVKD. In nucleotides, the CDR3 is TGTGCCACCAGTGATACTGGGCCCCGAGAGCAAGAGACCCAGTACTTC. The encoded protein is CATSDTGPREQETQYF.

The chain is built from TRBV25-1 and TRBJ2-1; 14 positions agree with TRBD2. From germline, CDR1 is MGHDK and CDR2 SYGVNS. CDR3 length: 15 residues. The V segment lost 4 bases and the J segment 10 bases; nucleotides outside the gene matches: 6. The CDR3 nucleotides read TGTGCCAGCAGTGCGGGACTAGCGGGAGTGCACGAGCAGTTCTTC. Its protein product is CASSAGLAGVHEQFF.

This clonotype was counted many times. The rearrangement links TRBV7-2 to TRBJ2-7; D is uncertain. This CDR3 is built from 11 residues. The germline V gene has CDR1 SGHTA and CDR2 FQGNSA. V dropped 5 bases and J dropped 5 bases, with 7 bases sitting between them. CDR3 nucleotide sequence: TGTGCCAGCAGCCCCACAGACGAGCAGTACTTC. It encodes CASSPTDEQYF.

This clonotype was recorded at least ten times. The chain recombines TRBV7-9 with TRBJ1-5, with a possible D match to TRBD1 (6 bases). Per the germline V gene, CDR1 is SEHNR and CDR2 is FQNEAQ (reference sequence). Trimming stripped 4 bases from V and 6 bases from J, with 13 bases between. The CDR3 length is 14 residues. DNA for the CDR3: TGTGCCAGCAGCTCTACAGGGACGGGTCAGCCCCAGCATTTT. Protein sequence: CASSSTGTGQPQHF.

The V gene is TRBV19, the J gene TRBJ2-1, with D tentatively TRBD1 or TRBD2 (5 bases each). Germline values: CDR1 LNHDA, CDR2 SQIVND (reference sequence). The CDR3 is made up of 13 amino acids. V lost 6 bases and J 9 bases, leaving 15 bases between the germline ends. CDR3 loop: CASSQRGESEQFF. CDR3 in DNA: TGTGCCAGTAGCCAACGGGGCGAAAGTGAGCAGTTCTTC. Full variable domain (rest looked up from reference TRBV19 and TRBJ2-1): DGGITQSPKYLFRKEGQNVTLSCEQNLNHDAMYWYRQDPGQGLRLIYYSQIVNDFQKGDIAEGYSVSREKKESFPLTVTSAQKNPTAFYLCASSQRGESEQFFGPGTRLTVL.

The genes are TRBV3-1 and TRBJ2-7; 7 nucleotides align to TRBD1. The CDR3 is 13 residues long. Trimming cost V 5 bases and J 3 bases; bases outside gene matches: 4. CDR1 and CDR2 (germline): LGHDT, YNNKEL (reference sequence). The CDR3 loop reads CASSSGTDYEQYF. As DNA, the CDR3 is TGTGCCAGCAGCTCCGGGACAGACTACGAGCAGTACTTC.

The sample holds many counts of this clonotype. At one boundary the junction diverges from the germline segment, which might be a read error. The chain combines TRBV9 with TRBJ2-1; 14 positions match TRBD2. The V gene's germline CDR1 is SGDLS and CDR2 YYNGEE. CDR3 length: 17 amino acids. The CDR3 DNA is TGTGCCAGCAGCGTAGTGGGGACTAGCGGGAGCTACGATGAGCAGTTCTTC. This encodes CASSVVGTSGSYDEQFF.

This clonotype has ten or more counts. V and J are TRBV9 and TRBJ2-2; 11 nucleotides line up with TRBD2. V dropped 4 bases and J dropped 8; count of bases not matched to a gene: 7. CDR3 length equals 15 residues. CDR1 and CDR2 from the germline V gene are SGDLS and YYNGEE. CDR3: CASSTVAGGSGELFF. The DNA for the CDR3 is TGTGCCAGCAGCACCGTAGCGGGAGGGTCGGGGGAGCTGTTTTTT.

This clonotype was seen just once. The chain carries TRBV29-1 and TRBJ1-2; 7 bases match TRBD1. Germline CDR1 and CDR2: SQVTM and ANQGSEA. This CDR3 has 17 residues. After removal of 0 bases from V and 4 bases from J, the junction contained 14 bases not matched to a gene. The CDR3 sequence is CSVEELGTEELLYGYTF. The CDR3 coding sequence is TGCAGCGTTGAAGAACTAGGGACAGAGGAGCTTCTCTATGGCTACACCTTC. Filled out from reference TRBV29-1 and TRBJ1-2, the complete variable domain reads SAVISQKPSRDICQRGTSLTIQCQVDSQVTMMFWYRQQPGQSLTLIATANQGSEATYESGFVIDKFPISRPNLTFSTLTVSNMSPEDSSIYLCSVEELGTEELLYGYTFGSGTRLTVV.

The V and J genes are TRBV10-3 and TRBJ2-7; 11 nucleotides line up with TRBD2. With V trimmed by 7 bases and J by 3 bases, 14 bases remained unmatched. Germline V gene sequence: CDR1 ENHRY, CDR2 SYGVKD. The CDR3 has 17 amino acids. The CDR3: CAIIGGTSGLVNYEQYF. CDR3 sequence (DNA): TGTGCCATCATTGGAGGGACTAGCGGCTTAGTTAACTACGAGCAGTACTTC.

This clonotype was found many times. The chain has TRBV5-1 and TRBJ2-7; no definite D call. The CDR3 contains 14 residues. Trimming removed 1 base at V and 5 bases at J, with 13 bases between. Germline values: CDR1 SGHRS, CDR2 YFSETQ. The CDR3 DNA reads TGCGCCAGCAGCTTGTACCGGCAGAATGACGAGCAGTACTTC. Encoded protein: CASSLYRQNDEQYF.

The V call is TRBV19, the J call TRBJ2-3; either TRBD1 or TRBD2 may fit D (5 bases each). Trimming pared 6 bases from V and 3 bases from J, leaving 10 bases between. The CDR3 runs 13 residues. Germline V gene sequence: CDR1 LNHDA, CDR2 SQIVND (reference sequence). CDR3 sequence reads: CASRGVGTDTQYF. In DNA form, the CDR3 reads TGTGCCAGTAGGGGGGTGGGGACAGATACGCAGTATTTT.

This clonotype was seen repeatedly, ten times or more. For the CDR3, the DNA is TGTGCCAGTACCCAGGCGGTGGGGAGCTCCTACGAGCAGTACTTC. Translation: CASTQAVGSSYEQYF. The rearrangement links TRBV19 to TRBJ2-7, with a tentative D call TRBD2 (5 bases). The CDR3 has 15 amino acids. V was cut by 7 bases and J by 0 bases, with 16 bases left in between. Germline V lookup: CDR1 LNHDA, CDR2 SQIVND (reference sequence).

V and J are TRBV13 and TRBJ1-6; weak D call: TRBD1 (5 bases). Germline lookup yields CDR1 PRHDT and CDR2 FYEKMQ (reference sequence). The CDR3 is made up of 13 amino acids. In DNA form, the CDR3 reads TGTGCTAGAGGGGCAGCCTATAATTCACCCCTCCACTTT. Its protein is CARGAAYNSPLHF.

The rearrangement links TRBV19 to TRBJ1-2, with a weak D call TRBD1 (5 bases). V was trimmed by 5 bases and J by 3 bases, leaving 16 bases between them. CDR3 size: 15 residues. Per the germline V gene, CDR1 is LNHDA and CDR2 is SQIVND (reference sequence). This CDR3 is CASSLYGTPDYGYTF. The CDR3 coding sequence is TGTGCCAGTAGTTTGTATGGGACGCCAGACTATGGCTACACCTTC.

The V gene is TRBV20-1, the J gene TRBJ1-5; D not certain. The germline CDR1 and CDR2 sequences are DFQATT and SNEGSKA (reference sequence). With 1 base removed from V and 4 bases from J, the gap between germline ends came to 8 bases. CDR3 size: 13 residues. The CDR3 nucleotides read TGCAGTGCTAGAGCAGAGAATAATCAGCCCCAGCATTTT. Protein sequence: CSARAENNQPQHF.

The chain employs TRBV25-1 and TRBJ2-5; possibly TRBD1 or TRBD2 for D (6 bases each). The CDR3 consists of 15 residues. Germline V gene sequence: CDR1 MGHDK, CDR2 SYGVNS. Trimming removed 5 bases at V and 7 bases at J, with 20 bases between. The DNA of the CDR3 is TGTGCCAGCAGTTACCCCGGAGGAGGGGGAGCGACCCAGTACTTC. Protein: CASSYPGGGGATQYF.

This clonotype appeared a few times. This chain joins TRBV24-1 and TRBJ2-7; TRBD1 aligns across 7 bases. CDR3 size: 15 residues. Germline lookup yields CDR1 KGHDR and CDR2 SFDVKD. With 3 bases clipped from V and 4 bases from J, the junction kept 8 bases outside the gene matches. This chain's CDR3 is CATSDPGQSPYEQYF. The CDR3 region has the DNA TGTGCCACCAGTGATCCGGGACAGAGTCCTTACGAGCAGTACTTC.

The rearrangement uses TRBV5-6 and TRBJ1-6; 7 bases agree with TRBD1. Trimming cost V 4 bases and J 5 bases; bases outside gene matches: 3. Germline CDR1 is SGHDT and CDR2 is YYEEEE. The CDR3 totals 14 residues. CDR3 nucleotides: TGTGCCAGCAGCGAAGGACAGGATAATTCACCCCTCCACTTT. Residues: CASSEGQDNSPLHF. Based on the CDR3 plus reference TRBV5-6 and TRBJ1-6, the full variable domain is DAGVTQSPTHLIKTRGQQVTLRCSPKSGHDTVSWYQQALGQGPQFIFQYYEEEERQRGNFPDRFSGHQFPNYSSELNVNALLLGDSALYLCASSEGQDNSPLHFGNGTRLTVT.

This clonotype was seen at least ten times. The genes are TRBV24-1 and TRBJ2-3; 8 bases are a match to TRBD2. Germline loops: CDR1 KGHDR, CDR2 SFDVKD. V lost 2 bases to trimming and J lost 4 bases; unmatched junction nucleotides: 7. This CDR3 comprises 16 residues. The CDR3 bases are TGTGCCACCAGTGATTCCCTTAGCGGGATCGCAGATACGCAGTATTTT. Translation: CATSDSLSGIADTQYF.

The chain employs TRBV29-1 and TRBJ2-7; 10 positions match TRBD1. Germline lookup yields CDR1 SQVTM and CDR2 ANQGSEA. The CDR3 consists of 13 residues. Trimming took 4 bases from V and 9 from J; bases not matched to a gene: 9. DNA for the CDR3: TGCAGCGTTGTGGAGACAGGGGGCTCTGGGCAGTACTTC. It codes for CSVVETGGSGQYF.